Following are 18 T cell receptor beta chains from one sample sequenced in a study of shared clonotypes between healthy human individuals. Terminally differentiated effector memory CD45RA+ cells were excluded from the naive CD8 cells, which were CD45RO-negative and positively selected for CCR7. Assay used: immunoSEQ multiplex PCR; TCRdb lists only in-frame clones, some missing. Seen here are about 600,000 clones, 95% to 98% observed once, and the top ten hold approximately 0.3%. Sequencing was carried out using naive CD8+ T cells sorted from blood. These receptors were collected from a man aged 25 to 45 in good health.

The chain is built from TRBV29-1 and TRBJ2-7; TRBD2 might be the D (5 bases). Germline-derived CDR1 and CDR2 are SQVTM and ANQGSEA. V gave up 0 bases and J gave up 6 bases, with 15 bases separating them. The CDR3 covers 14 residues. This CDR3 is CSVEERGFGTEQYF. The CDR3 nucleotides are TGCAGCGTTGAAGAACGAGGGTTTGGTACCGAGCAGTACTTC.

The chain joins TRBV7-9 to TRBJ2-2; the D is unclear. The CDR3 contains 13 residues. Per the germline V gene, CDR1 is SEHNR and CDR2 is FQNEAQ (reference sequence). V dropped 2 bases and J dropped 2 bases, with 3 bases sitting between them. In DNA, the CDR3 is TGTGCCAGCAGCTTATATAACACCGGGGAGCTGTTTTTT. It is translated as CASSLYNTGELFF.

V gene TRBV16 combines with J gene TRBJ1-2, with unresolved D. Per germline, CDR1 KGHSY and CDR2 FQNENV. CDR3 length: 14 residues. The germline V and J ends were trimmed by 0 bases and 1 base, with 6 bases remaining between them. In nucleotides, the CDR3 is TGTGCCAGCAGCCAATCCGCGGATAACTATGGCTACACCTTC. The encoded protein is CASSQSADNYGYTF.

The J gene is TRBJ2-7, the V gene TRBV29-1, with 7 nucleotides matching TRBD1. V dropped 7 bases and J dropped 4; count of bases not matched to a gene: 4. Germline V gives CDR1 SQVTM, CDR2 ANQGSEA. The CDR3 spans 11 residues. CDR3 region: CSAQGMYEQYF. The CDR3 DNA sequence: TGCAGCGCACAGGGGATGTACGAGCAGTACTTC.

This chain uses TRBV10-3 with TRBJ2-6; D is undetermined. Germline CDR1 ENHRY, CDR2 SYGVKD. V lost 9 bases and J 2 bases, leaving 8 bases between the germline ends. This CDR3 is built from 13 residues. CDR3 sequence (DNA): TGTGCCATACCGGGCCCTGGGGCCAACGTCCTGACTTTC. This codes for CAIPGPGANVLTF.

The V and J genes are TRBV9 and TRBJ2-7, with 9 bases aligning to TRBD1. Per the germline V gene, CDR1 is SGDLS and CDR2 is YYNGEE. CDR3 length: 16 residues. J gave up 3 bases and V 0 bases, and 7 bases lay outside the gene matches. The CDR3, as DNA: TGTGCCAGCAGCGTAGGGTGGGACAGGGCCAACTACGAGCAGTACTTC. It codes for CASSVGWDRANYEQYF.

The chain is built from TRBV6-5 and TRBJ1-5, with 7 bases matching TRBD1. The CDR3 is 14 residues long. The V segment lost 6 bases and the J segment 4 bases; nucleotides outside the gene matches: 6. The germline V gene encodes CDR1 MNHEY and CDR2 SVGAGI. The CDR3 spells CASSPPGGNQPQHF. The DNA of the CDR3 is TGTGCCAGCAGCCCCCCAGGGGGAAATCAGCCCCAGCATTTT.

The chain links TRBV5-1 to TRBJ2-1, with D perhaps assigned TRBD1 or TRBD2 (6 bases each). The ends were cut back, 5 bases at V and 3 bases at J, with 12 bases in the middle. In germline, CDR1 is SGHRS, CDR2 YFSETQ. The CDR3 runs 14 residues. In DNA form, the CDR3 reads TGCGCCAGCAGAGAGGGGGAGGACTACAATGAGCAGTTCTTC. The encoded protein is CASREGEDYNEQFF.

The V and J genes are TRBV29-1 and TRBJ2-3; 14 bases are shared with TRBD2. V lost 7 bases to trimming and J lost 3 bases; unmatched junction nucleotides: 6. Germline V gene data show CDR1 as SQVTM and CDR2 as ANQGSEA. The CDR3 is 15 residues long. The CDR3 region is CSGSGLAGVTDTQYF. The CDR3 DNA reads as TGCAGCGGCTCGGGACTAGCGGGAGTGACAGATACGCAGTATTTT.

This clone came up once. The gene calls are TRBV11-2 and TRBJ2-3; D call uncertain. The CDR3 covers 11 residues. Germline CDR1 and CDR2: SGHAT and FQNNGV. With 10 bases removed from V and 2 bases from J, the gap between germline ends came to 7 bases. CDR3 amino acids: CAIGDTDTQYF. The CDR3 DNA sequence: TGTGCCATTGGGGACACAGATACGCAGTATTTT.

The rearrangement joins TRBV11-2 to TRBJ2-7, with D possibly matching TRBD1 (5 bases). The CDR3 sequence is 13 residues long. CDR1 is SGHAT, CDR2 FQNNGV, per germline. V lost 8 bases and J 1 base, leaving 12 bases between the germline ends. The CDR3 DNA reads as TGTGCCAGCCAACCGCCAGGGTCCTACGAGCAGTACTTC. The encoded protein is CASQPPGSYEQYF.

The gene calls are TRBV15 and TRBJ1-4; 7 bases map to TRBD1. V was pared by 1 base and J by 3 bases, with 5 bases of the junction left unmatched. This CDR3 is 16 amino acids long. The germline gives CDR1 LNHNV, CDR2 YYDKDF (reference sequence). The CDR3 loop reads CATSRGQGPANEKLFF. Here the CDR3 DNA reads TGTGCCACCAGCAGAGGACAGGGTCCAGCTAATGAAAAACTGTTTTTT.

The chain carries TRBV5-4 and TRBJ2-1, with D perhaps TRBD1 (7 bases). The CDR3 contains 12 residues. Germline CDR1 SGHNT, CDR2 YYREEE (reference sequence). Between the trimmed V and J ends, which lost 10 bases and 10 bases, there was a span of 18 bases. CDR3 sequence (DNA): TGTGCCGATCAGGGGGGCGGAGGGGAGCAGTTCTTC. Translation: CADQGGGGEQFF.

The rearrangement joins TRBV7-9 to TRBJ2-7; 9 positions agree with TRBD2. The CDR3 contains 16 residues. CDR1 is SEHNR and CDR2 is FQNEAQ in the germline V gene (reference sequence). The ends lost 4 bases at V and 5 bases at J; junction bases unmatched: 12. CDR3: CASSSGGGRAVNEQYF. The CDR3 region has the DNA TGTGCCAGCAGCTCAGGTGGCGGGAGGGCCGTCAACGAGCAGTACTTC. The full variable domain, completed using reference TRBV7-9 and TRBJ2-7, is DTGVSQNPRHKITKRGQNVTFRCDPISEHNRLYWYRQTLGQGPEFLTYFQNEAQLEKSRLLSDRFSAERPKGSFSTLEIQRTEQGDSAMYLCASSSGGGRAVNEQYFGPGTRLTVT.

The CDR3 sequence is CASSLRGSVYGYTF. The CDR3 bases are TGTGCCAGCAGTTTACGGGGGTCCGTGTATGGCTACACCTTC. The gene calls are TRBV27 and TRBJ1-2; D possibly corresponds to TRBD1 (5 bases). Germline V gene lookup returns CDR1 MNHEY and CDR2 SMNVEV (reference sequence). The CDR3 is 14 amino acids. V dropped 2 bases and J dropped 5 bases, with 12 bases sitting between them.

V is TRBV5-8 and J is TRBJ2-7; possible D gene TRBD2, 6 bases. V shed 2 bases and J shed 0 bases, with 9 bases lying between them. This CDR3 spans 14 amino acids. Germline CDR1 reads SGHTS; CDR2 reads YDEGEE. The CDR3: CASSFGGYSYEQYF. The CDR3, as DNA: TGTGCCAGCAGCTTTGGAGGGTACTCCTACGAGCAGTACTTC. Variable domain in full (rest from reference TRBV5-8 and TRBJ2-7): EAGVTQSPTHLIKTRGQQATLRCSPISGHTSVYWYQQALGLGLQFLLWYDEGEERNRGNFPPRFSGRQFPNYSSELNVNALELEDSALYLCASSFGGYSYEQYFGPGTRLTVT.

The rearrangement uses TRBV10-3 and TRBJ1-1; no clear D gene. The CDR3 is 16 residues long. Germline assignment: CDR1 ENHRY and CDR2 SYGVKD. The ends were cut back, 2 bases at V and 1 base at J, with 14 bases in the middle. As DNA, the CDR3 is TGTGCCATCAGTGAGGTCCTGCGAGAGCAGAACACTGAAGCTTTCTTT. This codes for CAISEVLREQNTEAFF.

About this clone itself: Other nucleotide sequences in the sample specify the same CDR3. The chain recombines TRBV27 with TRBJ2-7, with D perhaps TRBD2 (5 bases). From germline, CDR1 is MNHEY and CDR2 SMNVEV (reference sequence). V lost 2 bases and J lost 3, with 8 bases in between. This CDR3 comprises 13 residues. The CDR3 DNA is TGTGCCAGCAGTTTAGGAGGCCTCTACGAGCAGTACTTC. Translating it yields CASSLGGLYEQYF.